The rows below give T cell receptor beta chains drawn from one sample of a study of blood T cell repertoires in COVID-19. Only in-frame clones appear in the TCRdb table, and some are missing; sequencing was by immunoSEQ multiplex PCR. Of 140,000 to 150,000 clones in the sample, 80% to 85% were seen once. Sequencing input: PBMCs or T cells enriched from blood (not recorded which). The receptors shown here come from a woman aged 45-60 years who had been exposed to COVID-19. Each CDR3 is given with its conserved first and last residue. D genes are given only for firm matches. Size is stated for part of the rows, as once, few or many counts, or as a class when the clone is expanded.

>NA|TRBJ2-1|TRBV7-2|NA
CASSLSASYNEQFF
TGTGCCAGCAGCTTATCGGCTAGTTACAATGAGCAGTTCTTC
>TRBD2|TRBJ2-7|TRBV19|once
CASSISGSWPEQYF
TGTGCCAGTAGTATCAGCGGGAGTTGGCCCGAGCAGTACTTC
>TRBD2|TRBJ2-3|TRBV5-1|NA
CASGAGGDTQYF
TGCGCCAGCGGCGCCGGGGGGGATACGCAGTATTTT
>TRBD2|TRBJ2-7|TRBV9|NA
CASSVGASGSGEQYF
TGTGCCAGCAGCGTAGGGGCTAGCGGGAGCGGTGAGCAGTACTTC
>TRBD1|TRBJ1-5|TRBV3-1/TRBV3-2|NA
CASSQTGGSNQPQHF
TGTGCCAGCAGCCAGACAGGGGGCAGCAATCAGCCCCAGCATTTT
>NA|TRBJ1-5|TRBV27|NA
CASGFIGGGVNQPQHF
TGTGCCAGCGGATTCATCGGGGGAGGGGTAAATCAGCCCCAGCATTTT
>TRBD1|TRBJ1-3|TRBV7-9|NA
CASSLGQGNTIYF
TGTGCCAGCAGCTTGGGACAGGGGAACACCATATATTTT
>NA|TRBJ1-2|TRBV6-2/TRBV6-3|NA
CASSPTRGVYGYTF
TGTGCCAGCAGTCCAACCCGGGGGGTCTATGGCTACACCTTC
>NA|TRBJ1-2|TRBV29-1|NA
CSARGRGKGGYTF
TGCAGCGCCCGAGGGAGGGGGAAAGGCGGCTACACCTTC
>NA|TRBJ1-1|TRBV11-3|NA
CASSLVGGADTEAFF
TGTGCCAGCAGCTTAGTTGGGGGCGCGGACACTGAAGCTTTCTTT
>NA|TRBJ2-2|TRBV12-3/TRBV12-4|NA
CASTLTNTGELFF
TGTGCCAGCACTCTCACAAACACCGGGGAGCTGTTTTTT
>NA|TRBJ2-6|TRBV30|once
CACRGPGANVLTF
TGTGCCTGCCGTGGGCCCGGGGCCAACGTCCTGACTTTC
>NA|TRBJ1-1|TRBV10-3|NA
CASKGREYTEAFF
TGTGCCAGCAAGGGCAGGGAATACACTGAAGCTTTCTTT
>NA|TRBJ1-2|TRBV24-1|NA
CATSDFNRGEVYGYTF
TGTGCCACCAGTGATTTTAATCGGGGGGAGGTCTATGGCTACACCTTC
>TRBD1|TRBJ1-5|TRBV29-1|few
CSVEAGGGNQPQHF
TGCAGCGTTGAAGCAGGGGGCGGCAATCAGCCCCAGCATTTT
>TRBD1|TRBJ1-6|TRBV7-9|NA
CASSLVGTGRFTLHF
TGTGCCAGCAGCTTAGTGGGGACAGGGAGGTTCACCCTCCACTTT
>TRBD2|TRBJ2-7|TRBV19|NA
CASSSRIAGYEQYF
TGTGCCAGTAGTTCTCGGATAGCGGGCTACGAGCAGTACTTC
>NA|TRBJ2-4|TRBV19|few
CASSKSSGEWDIQYF
TGTGCCAGTAGTAAATCTTCCGGGGAGTGGGACATTCAGTACTTC
>NA|TRBJ1-1|TRBV5-1|few
CASSLTGNTEAFF
TGCGCCAGCAGCTTGACAGGGAACACTGAAGCTTTCTTT
>NA|TRBJ2-2|TRBV29-1|NA
CSVDQGYTGELFF
TGCAGCGTTGATCAGGGCTACACCGGGGAGCTGTTTTTT
>NA|TRBJ1-2|TRBV28|NA
CASRGRDGYTF
TGTGCCAGCAGGGGGCGCGATGGCTACACCTTC
>TRBD2|TRBJ2-1|TRBV6-5|many
CASSYSSSGFNEQFF
TGTGCCAGCAGTTACTCTTCTAGCGGGTTTAATGAGCAGTTCTTC
>TRBD1|TRBJ1-5|TRBV12-5|NA
CASGLFTGGQPQHF
TGTGCTAGTGGTTTGTTTACAGGGGGGCAGCCCCAGCATTTT
>NA|TRBJ1-3|TRBV15|NA
CATTRGTGNTIYF
TGTGCCACCACTCGAGGGACTGGAAACACCATATATTTT
>TRBD2|TRBJ2-1|TRBV5-1|many
CASSLRIAGGTYNEQFF
TGCGCCAGCAGCCTTCGTATAGCGGGGGGGACCTACAATGAGCAGTTCTTC
>TRBD1|TRBJ1-1|TRBV2|NA
CASSLTGGINTEAFF
TGTGCCAGCAGTTTGACAGGGGGCATCAACACTGAAGCTTTCTTT
>TRBD2|TRBJ2-1|TRBV19|NA
CASSSPPSGGPNEQFF
TGTGCCAGTAGTAGCCCCCCTAGCGGGGGCCCCAATGAGCAGTTCTTC
>NA|TRBJ2-7|TRBV5-1|NA
CASSPERSSYEQYF
TGCGCCAGCAGCCCGGAGAGGAGCTCCTACGAGCAGTACTTC
>NA|TRBJ1-5|TRBV12-5|NA
CASGLEDRQPQHF
TGTGCTAGTGGTTTGGAAGACAGGCAGCCCCAGCATTTT
>NA|TRBJ1-2|TRBV4-3|NA
CASSQGTEGMDGYTF
TGCGCCAGCAGCCAAGGGACAGAAGGTATGGATGGCTACACCTTC
>NA|TRBJ2-1|TRBV27|NA
CASSLTGPSSYNEQFF
TGTGCCAGCAGTCTCACAGGGCCGAGCTCCTACAATGAGCAGTTCTTC
>TRBD1|TRBJ1-2|TRBV30|NA
CAWIPDGTGYGYTF
TGTGCCTGGATCCCCGACGGGACAGGGTATGGCTACACCTTC
>TRBD1|TRBJ1-1|TRBV10-3|once
CAIRDPGQHTEAFF
TGTGCCATCAGAGATCCGGGACAGCACACTGAAGCTTTCTTT
>NA|TRBJ1-3|TRBV29-1|NA
CSVSLGGAHSGNTIYF
TGCAGCGTTTCTCTGGGAGGAGCCCACTCTGGAAACACCATATATTTT
>TRBD2|TRBJ2-7|TRBV5-1|NA
CATSRGTSGYEQYF
TGCGCCACCTCACGGGGGACTAGCGGCTACGAGCAGTACTTC
>NA|TRBJ2-1|TRBV4-1|NA
CASSRQRRSYNEQFF
TGCGCCAGCAGCCGTCAGCGGAGATCCTACAATGAGCAGTTCTTC
>NA|TRBJ1-1|TRBV13|NA
CASSYRLVGGRAEAFF
TGTGCCAGCAGCTACCGGCTTGTAGGGGGTAGGGCTGAAGCTTTCTTT
>TRBD1|TRBJ1-2|TRBV5-6|NA
CASSQGTGELLGTF
TGTGCCAGCAGCCAGGGGACAGGGGAATTGCTGGGGACCTTC
>TRBD1|TRBJ1-6|TRBV11-2|NA
CASTRATGNNSPLHF
TGTGCCAGCACCAGGGCGACAGGGAATAATTCACCCCTCCACTTT
>TRBD2|TRBJ2-1|TRBV6-5|NA
CASSYGLAGDNEQFF
TGTGCCAGCAGTTACGGACTAGCGGGTGACAATGAGCAGTTCTTC
>NA|TRBJ2-2|TRBV5-1|once
CASSLSQGNTGELFF
TGCGCCAGCAGCTTGTCACAGGGGAACACCGGGGAGCTGTTTTTT
>NA|TRBJ1-6|TRBV12-3/TRBV12-4|NA
CASSSGLSSPLHF
TGTGCCAGCAGTTCCGGGTTGAGTTCACCCCTCCACTTT
>NA|TRBJ1-6|TRBV27|NA
CASRLTGSSYNSPLHF
TGTGCCAGCCGTCTTACAGGGAGCTCCTATAATTCACCCCTCCACTTT
>NA|TRBJ1-1|TRBV15|NA
CATSRDKNGGTEAFF
TGTGCCACCAGCAGAGATAAGAACGGGGGCACTGAAGCTTTCTTT
>NA|TRBJ1-1|TRBV19|NA
CASSIGGAPRTEAFF
TGTGCCAGTAGTATTGGGGGGGCACCGAGGACTGAAGCTTTCTTT
>NA|TRBJ2-7|TRBV6-5|NA
CASSYSGREGEQYF
TGTGCCAGCAGTTACTCGGGCAGGGAAGGCGAGCAGTACTTC
>NA|TRBJ2-2|TRBV6-5|NA
CASSYRGGTGELFF
TGTGCCAGCAGTTATCGAGGGGGCACCGGGGAGCTGTTTTTT
>TRBD2|TRBJ2-1|TRBV18|few
CASSPPLAGGGPWQFF
TGTGCCAGCTCACCACCGTTAGCGGGGGGGGGACCGTGGCAGTTCTTC
>NA|TRBJ2-6|TRBV13|NA
CASSLGKSGANVLTF
TGTGCCAGCAGCTTAGGTAAATCTGGGGCCAACGTCCTGACTTTC
>TRBD2|TRBJ2-3|TRBV18|NA
CASSPLLSLAGGPNKDTQYF
TGTGCCAGCTCACCACTTCTTTCCCTAGCGGGAGGGCCTAATAAAGATACGCAGTATTTT
>TRBD1|TRBJ1-2|TRBV6-5|once
CASSYSMDRVNGYTF
TGTGCCAGCAGTTACTCCATGGACAGGGTAAATGGCTACACCTTC
>NA|TRBJ1-3|TRBV6-2/TRBV6-3|NA
CASSYSPIFGLSGNTIYF
TGTGCCAGCAGTTACTCTCCCATCTTTGGCCTTTCCGGAAACACCATATATTTT